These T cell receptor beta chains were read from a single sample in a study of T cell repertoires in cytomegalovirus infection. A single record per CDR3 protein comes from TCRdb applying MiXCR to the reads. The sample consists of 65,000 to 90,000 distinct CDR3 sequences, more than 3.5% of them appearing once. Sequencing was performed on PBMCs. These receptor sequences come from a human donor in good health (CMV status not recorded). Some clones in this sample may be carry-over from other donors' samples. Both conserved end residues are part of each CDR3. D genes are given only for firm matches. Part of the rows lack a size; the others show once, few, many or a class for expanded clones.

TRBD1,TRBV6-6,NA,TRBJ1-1,CASRSYAGTAAFF,TGTGCCAGCAGATCTTACGCAGGGACAGCAGCTTTCTTT
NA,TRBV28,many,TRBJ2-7,CASDASGSSYEQYF,TGTGCCAGCGATGCGTCGGGAAGCTCCTACGAGCAGTACTTC
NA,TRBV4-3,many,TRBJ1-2,CASSQALDTMNYGYTF,TGCGCCAGCAGCCAAGCCTTGGACACCATGAACTATGGCTACACCTTC
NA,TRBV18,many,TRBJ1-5,CASSPQGDQPQHF,TGTGCCAGCTCACCGCAGGGTGATCAGCCCCAGCATTTT
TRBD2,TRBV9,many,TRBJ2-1,CASSASGGGEQFF,TGTGCCAGCAGCGCTAGCGGGGGGGGTGAGCAGTTCTTC
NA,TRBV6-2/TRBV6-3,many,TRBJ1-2,CASREQGYYGYTF,TGTGCCAGCCGGGAACAGGGATACTATGGCTACACCTTC
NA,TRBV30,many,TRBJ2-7,CALLQVTEQYF,TGTGCCTTACTTCAGGTTACCGAGCAGTACTTC
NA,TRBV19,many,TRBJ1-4,CASSIGWTSNEKLFF,TGTGCCAGTAGTATAGGGTGGACCTCCAATGAAAAACTGTTTTTT
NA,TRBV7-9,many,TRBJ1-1,CASSLSTGTEAFF,TGTGCCAGCAGCTTAAGTACAGGGACTGAAGCTTTCTTT
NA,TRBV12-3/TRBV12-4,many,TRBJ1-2,CASSGRVYGYTF,TGTGCCAGCAGCGGGCGAGTGTATGGCTACACCTTC
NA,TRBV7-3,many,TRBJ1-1,CASSERPDSVTEAFF,TGTGCCAGCAGCGAAAGACCCGATTCGGTTACTGAAGCTTTCTTT
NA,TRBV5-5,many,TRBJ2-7,CASSSSREHEQYF,TGTGCCAGCAGCTCCTCCAGGGAGCACGAGCAGTACTTC
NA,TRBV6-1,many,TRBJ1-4,CASSRAIGWDEKLFF,TGTGCCAGCAGCCGGGCAATAGGTTGGGATGAAAAACTGTTTTTT
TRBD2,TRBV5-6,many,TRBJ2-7,CASSSGGSPFYEQYF,TGTGCCAGCAGTAGCGGGGGCAGTCCGTTCTACGAGCAGTACTTC
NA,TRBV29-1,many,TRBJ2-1,CSVESQYNEQFF,TGCAGCGTTGAGAGCCAGTACAATGAGCAGTTCTTC
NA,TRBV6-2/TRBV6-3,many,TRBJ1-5,CASSYLWGHSQPQHF,TGTGCCAGCAGTTACTTGTGGGGGCATTCGCAGCCCCAGCATTTT
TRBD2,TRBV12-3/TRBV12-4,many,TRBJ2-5,CASSLLAGPQETQYF,TGTGCCAGCAGTTTACTAGCGGGGCCCCAAGAGACCCAGTACTTC
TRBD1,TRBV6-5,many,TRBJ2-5,CASSRTGTGEETQYF,TGTGCCAGCAGCCGGACCGGGACAGGGGAAGAGACCCAGTACTTC
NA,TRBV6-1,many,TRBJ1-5,CASSGSRNQPQHF,TGTGCCAGCAGCGGGTCCCGTAATCAGCCCCAGCATTTT
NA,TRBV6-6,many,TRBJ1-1,CASSDLGLEAFF,TGTGCCAGCAGTGACCTGGGGCTGGAAGCTTTCTTT
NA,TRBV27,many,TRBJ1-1,CASRPRGGYTEAFF,TGTGCCAGCAGACCCAGAGGGGGATACACTGAAGCTTTCTTT
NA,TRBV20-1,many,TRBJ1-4,CSASKAGTNEKLFF,TGCAGTGCTAGCAAGGCCGGGACTAATGAAAAACTGTTTTTT
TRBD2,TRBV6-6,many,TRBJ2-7,CASSYYGSGGEQYF,TGTGCCAGCAGTTACTACGGATCGGGGGGCGAGCAGTACTTC
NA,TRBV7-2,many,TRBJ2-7,CASSLVVVSSGHEQYF,TGTGCCAGCAGCTTAGTGGTGGTTAGCTCGGGCCACGAGCAGTACTTC
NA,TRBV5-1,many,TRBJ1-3,CASSLSRPSGNTIYF,TGCGCCAGCAGCTTGTCGCGGCCGTCTGGAAACACCATATATTTT
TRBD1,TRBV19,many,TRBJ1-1,CASSMWDSALEAFF,TGTGCCAGTAGTATGTGGGACAGCGCACTTGAAGCTTTCTTT
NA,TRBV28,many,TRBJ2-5,CASSLVGSSKETQYF,TGTGCCAGCAGTTTAGTTGGTTCTAGCAAGGAGACCCAGTACTTC
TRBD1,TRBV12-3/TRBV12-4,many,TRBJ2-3,CASSLRTGASSTDTQYF,TGTGCCAGCAGTTTAAGGACAGGTGCTTCCAGCACAGATACGCAGTATTTT
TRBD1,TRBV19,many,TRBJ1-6,CASSISWTGDSPLHF,TGTGCCAGTAGTATTAGCTGGACAGGGGATTCACCCCTCCACTTT
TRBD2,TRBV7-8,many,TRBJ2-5,CASSLVLAGGQETQYF,TGTGCCAGCAGCTTAGTACTAGCGGGGGGGCAAGAGACCCAGTACTTC
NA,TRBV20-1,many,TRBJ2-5,CSARVQETQYF,TGCAGTGCTAGAGTCCAAGAGACCCAGTACTTC
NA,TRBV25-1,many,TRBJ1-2,CASSEIDGYTF,TGTGCCAGCAGTGAAATTGATGGCTACACCTTC